This T cell receptor (beta chain) was recorded in a study of cytomegalovirus exposure and HLA in healthy donors. The PCR used 60 Vbeta and 13 Jbeta primers. Per the authors' pipeline: The authors later counted 65 million to 90 million unique TCR beta chains, roughly 11 million of them shared. Data came from immunoSEQ multiplex PCR; TCRdb stores just in-frame clones and leaves some out. The V and J calls and the clone size are those of that table, but D and trimming were determined from the DNA. The sample consists of under 150,000 clones, about 82% of them appearing once. Donors counted as nominally healthy when sampled, yet unrecorded immune exposures were likely. This clonotype was sampled from a boy between 5 and 17 years old in good health and CMV-seronegative. The source material was PBMCs.

The CDR3 is CASSSGTSYEQYF. The CDR3 DNA reads as TGTGCCAGCAGTTCCGGGACTAGCTACGAGCAGTACTTC. This chain connects TRBV6-5 to TRBJ2-7; 8 nucleotides agree with TRBD2. V lost 4 bases and J lost 3; bases outside the gene matches: 2. Germline assignment: CDR1 MNHEY and CDR2 SVGAGI. The CDR3 has 13 amino acids.